Listed below are T cell receptor beta chains from one sample, sequenced in a study of blood T cell repertoires in COVID-19. Sequencing was performed with immunoSEQ multiplex PCR; in TCRdb, only in-frame clones are kept and a portion is missing. The data hold approximately 300,000 clones, with 87% observed a single time. Sequencing input: peripheral blood. The source of these receptors is a man between 45 and 60 years old with active or convalescent COVID-19. Each CDR3 is given with its conserved first and last residue. The D gene is left open where the match is weak. Clone size, where shown, is once, few, many, or a class for clones that have expanded.

clone size	V gene	CDR3 length	D gene	J gene	CDR3 DNA	CDR3 protein
once	TRBV30	14	.	TRBJ1-1	TGTGCCTGGAGTGCACAGGGTGCGTTTACTGAAGCTTTCTTT	CAWSAQGAFTEAFF
.	TRBV27	18	TRBD1	TRBJ1-4	TGTGCCAGCAGTCGACTTCCGGGACAGGGATTAACTAATGAAAAACTGTTTTTT	CASSRLPGQGLTNEKLFF
once	TRBV6-6	20	.	TRBJ2-7	TGTGCCAGCAGCACACACATACGAAACCCGACAGGAACTTACACCTACGAGCAGTACTTC	CASSTHIRNPTGTYTYEQYF
.	TRBV28	19	TRBD1	TRBJ1-3	TGTGCCAGCAGTTCTTGGACAGGGGGCGAAAAGAGCTCTGGAAACACCATATATTTT	CASSSWTGGEKSSGNTIYF
.	TRBV7-2	13	.	TRBJ2-3	TGTGCCAGCAGCTTAGTATACGGGGATACGCAGTATTTT	CASSLVYGDTQYF
.	TRBV7-9	15	.	TRBJ1-1	TGTGCCAGCAGCGTACTACAGGGAGTGAACACTGAAGCTTTCTTT	CASSVLQGVNTEAFF
.	TRBV28	16	.	TRBJ2-1	TGTGCCAGCAGTTCCACTTGGCCGTTGAGGGGGAATGAGCAGTTCTTC	CASSSTWPLRGNEQFF
.	TRBV5-5	14	.	TRBJ2-7	TGTGCCAGCAGCCCCACACCGTTTACCTACGAGCAGTACTTC	CASSPTPFTYEQYF
.	TRBV27	15	.	TRBJ1-2	TGTGCCAGCAGTTTATCCTACGGGACACGCTATGGCTACACCTTC	CASSLSYGTRYGYTF
.	TRBV7-2	14	.	TRBJ2-5	TGTGCCAGCAGCTTAGAATTCAGCCAAGAGACCCAGTACTTC	CASSLEFSQETQYF
.	TRBV3-1/TRBV3-2	19	TRBD2	TRBJ2-1	TGTGCCAGCAGCCCATCATTCTCCCTAGCGGAGAGCTCCTACAATGAGCAGTTCTTC	CASSPSFSLAESSYNEQFF
.	TRBV5-1	14	.	TRBJ1-4	TGCGCCAGCAGCCCGACAGCAACTAATGAAAAACTGTTTTTT	CASSPTATNEKLFF
.	TRBV5-6	14	.	TRBJ1-4	TGTGCCAGCAGCTTGGCAGCAGGGTTTGAAAAACTGTTTTTT	CASSLAAGFEKLFF
.	TRBV29-1	13	TRBD1	TRBJ2-7	TGCAGCGTTGGTGGGACAGAAAGCCTAGAGCAGTACTTC	CSVGGTESLEQYF
.	TRBV28	14	.	TRBJ2-7	TGTGCCAGCACCGAGGGCGGGGAGATCTACGAGCAGTACTTC	CASTEGGEIYEQYF
once	TRBV6-5	13	.	TRBJ1-6	TGTGCCAGCAGCCGGGGGGAAAATTCACCCCTCCACTTT	CASSRGENSPLHF
.	TRBV30	12	TRBD1	TRBJ1-3	TGTGCCTGGAAACAGGGGCCAAACACCATATATTTT	CAWKQGPNTIYF
.	TRBV7-2	15	.	TRBJ2-2	TGTGCCAGCAGCGCCTCGGTAACCTACACCGGGGAGCTGTTTTTT	CASSASVTYTGELFF
.	TRBV27	16	.	TRBJ1-2	TGTGCCAGCAGTTTATCGTGGACAGAGATGAACTATGGCTACACCTTC	CASSLSWTEMNYGYTF
.	TRBV5-8	14	.	TRBJ2-3	TGTGCCAGCAGCTTGGACCAGGGCACTCATACGCAGTATTTT	CASSLDQGTHTQYF
.	TRBV10-1	14	.	TRBJ2-7	TGCGCCAGCAGCGAGACAATCAGGTACTACGAGCAGTACTTC	CASSETIRYYEQYF
.	TRBV15	15	.	TRBJ2-7	TGTGCCACCAGCATAAATTTGCGAGACTCCTACGAGCAGTACTTC	CATSINLRDSYEQYF
.	TRBV4-1	17	.	TRBJ1-2	TGCGCCAGCAGCCAAGATCTAGCACAGGGATTAAACTATGGCTACACCTTC	CASSQDLAQGLNYGYTF
.	TRBV3-1/TRBV3-2	18	TRBD2	TRBJ2-1	TGTGCCAGCAGCGCTCGACTAGCGGGGGCTACCCCTCCCCTTGAGCAGTTCTTC	CASSARLAGATPPLEQFF
.	TRBV3-1/TRBV3-2	19	.	TRBJ2-2	TGTGCCAGCAGCCAAGATTCCTTACAGGCCCAAGGAGACACCGGGGAGCTGTTTTTT	CASSQDSLQAQGDTGELFF
.	TRBV9	17	.	TRBJ1-3	TGTGCCAGCAGCGTAGCCTCCTCGGTATTCTCTGGAAACACCATATATTTT	CASSVASSVFSGNTIYF
.	TRBV15	14	.	TRBJ1-1	TGTGCCACCAGCCCGCGAACGGGGAACACTGAAGCTTTCTTT	CATSPRTGNTEAFF
.	TRBV29-1	14	.	TRBJ2-7	TGCAGCGTTGCCTCGTGGCAGGGAAGTTACGAGCAGTACTTC	CSVASWQGSYEQYF
.	TRBV2	13	TRBD1	TRBJ2-7	TGTGCCAGAGGGGCACAGGGGGCGGTCGAGCAGTACTTC	CARGAQGAVEQYF
.	TRBV9	15	TRBD1	TRBJ2-7	TGTGCCAGCAGCGTAGGGGGGACAGGGGGCAGAGAGCAGTACTTC	CASSVGGTGGREQYF
.	TRBV7-9	17	TRBD1	TRBJ2-4	TGTGCCAGCAGCTTAGGCGTGACAGGGGGCGTAAGGGACATTCAGTACTTC	CASSLGVTGGVRDIQYF
.	TRBV6-5	15	.	TRBJ1-6	TGTGCCAGCAGGGGGGGACGCCTCGATAATTCACCCCTCCACTTT	CASRGGRLDNSPLHF
.	TRBV28	14	.	TRBJ1-3	TGTGCCAGCAGGAAAACGAACAGGGGAAACACCATATATTTT	CASRKTNRGNTIYF
.	TRBV7-2	14	TRBD1	TRBJ1-4	TGTGCCAGCAGCTGGGACAGGGGAATCGAAAAACTGTTTTTT	CASSWDRGIEKLFF
.	TRBV4-1	14	.	TRBJ1-1	TGCGCCAGCAGCCAAGGTTGGGCGGGCACTGAAGCTTTCTTT	CASSQGWAGTEAFF
.	TRBV19	15	TRBD1	TRBJ1-1	TGTGCCAGTAGCCAAGCTGGGACAGGAGACACTGAAGCTTTCTTT	CASSQAGTGDTEAFF
.	TRBV7-9	14	.	TRBJ2-2	TGTGCCAGCAGCTTCGGCGGCAGCGGCGGGGAGCTGTTTTTT	CASSFGGSGGELFF